The present T cell receptor (beta chain) was sequenced within a study of response to subunit inactivated influenza vaccine. Overall study results and limits: Few additional T cells are recruited per seasonal influenza vaccination, authors suggested.

In TCRdb, the RT-PCR reads were re-called with MiXCR into one record per CDR3 protein. The sample lists just over 300,000 distinct CDR3 sequences; approximately 23% were seen once. There are a few counts of this clonotype. Antigen unknown. The CDR3 sequence is 14 residues long. Germline assignment: CDR1 DFQATT and CDR2 SNEGSKA (reference sequence). The germline V and J ends were trimmed by 3 bases and 0 bases, with 11 bases remaining between them. Sequenced here: PBMCs from blood, sampled less than 22 months after vaccination. The chain employs TRBV20-1 and TRBJ1-2; D gene unclear. The origin of this receptor is a man in his fifties or sixties who received an inactivated influenza vaccine. The CDR3 region is CSASEGRANYGYTF. CDR3 nucleotides: TGCAGTGCTAGTGAGGGTCGAGCTAACTATGGCTACACCTTC.